This T cell receptor (beta chain) was recovered during a study of regulatory T cells in long-lasting Graves disease. Time point of the sample: newly diagnosed GD, antithyroid drugs for less than 3 months. RNA isolated from PBMCs was used to make the TCR library. Germline V lookup: CDR1 LGHDT, CDR2 YNNKEL (reference sequence). Trimming took 5 bases from V and 6 from J, leaving 16 bases between them. The CDR3 is 15 residues long. Arm-PCR with iRepertoire HTBI primers amplified the CDR3 regions for these TCR beta libraries. TCRdb re-called the multiplex PCR reads with MiXCR, one entry per CDR3 protein. The repertoire holds 620,000 or so distinct CDR3 sequences, with roughly 15% as singletons. These same records also appear under a second study, on T cells in Graves' hyperthyroidism and ophthalmopathy. That source reports: The primer set for the first-round RT-PCR of the TCR CDR3 was HTBI.

The sample consisted of peripheral blood mononuclear cells (PBMCs), taken at new diagnosis, from a patient treated with antithyroid drugs. The chain recombines TRBV3-1 with TRBJ1-4, with D possibly matching TRBD1 (6 bases). The receptor was derived from a woman in her twenties or thirties with Graves disease. The CDR3 DNA reads as TGTGCCAGCAGCTCGGACAGTACGGCAGATGAAAAACTGTTTTTT. Protein sequence: CASSSDSTADEKLFF.